The 10 T cell receptor beta chains reported below all come from one sample, sequenced in a study of cytomegalovirus exposure and HLA in healthy donors. In the PCR, 60 Vbeta and 13 Jbeta primers were used. Sequencing was performed with immunoSEQ multiplex PCR; in TCRdb, only in-frame clones are kept and a portion is missing. The sample contains fewer than 250,000 clones, about four fifths of which appear only once. Sequenced input: PBMCs. These receptor sequences come from a woman aged 50 to 65 in good health and CMV-seropositive.

The table lists this clone with a few counts. The CDR3 spells CASSSEDRGLYGYTF. The CDR3, as DNA: TGTGCCAGCAGTTCAGAGGACAGGGGGCTGTATGGCTACACCTTC. The rearrangement links TRBV6-1 to TRBJ1-2, with TRBD1 matching 11 bases. Germline V gives CDR1 MNHNS, CDR2 SASEGT. The J segment lost 5 bases and the V segment lost 5 bases, leaving 7 bases of the junction unmatched. The CDR3 has 15 residues.

In this sample, this clone turned up a few times. V gene TRBV5-1 combines with J gene TRBJ1-6, with 7 bases identical to TRBD1. Trimming at V came to 1 base and at J to 0 bases, leaving 7 bases not matched to a gene. Germline lookup yields CDR1 SGHRS and CDR2 YFSETQ. CDR3 size: 18 residues. CDR3 sequence (DNA): TGCGCCAGCAGCTTGACAGGGGTCCAAAGCTCCTATAATTCACCCCTCCACTTT. It specifies CASSLTGVQSSYNSPLHF.

V and J are TRBV6-5 and TRBJ2-7, with 9 bases matching TRBD2. V lost 6 bases to trimming and J lost 3 bases; unmatched junction nucleotides: 9. The CDR3 totals 15 residues. Germline assignment: CDR1 MNHEY and CDR2 SVGAGI. The CDR3 bases are TGTGCCAGCAGAATCGCGGGGGGGCTCTACTACGAGCAGTACTTC. Amino acids: CASRIAGGLYYEQYF.

V usage is TRBV7-2 and J usage is TRBJ1-1; the D is unclear. There are 14 residues in the CDR3. Between the trimmed V and J ends, which lost 6 bases and 1 base, there was a span of 12 bases. Germline lookup yields CDR1 SGHTA and CDR2 FQGNSA. CDR3 sequence: CASRASVGNTEAFF. The CDR3 DNA reads as TGTGCCAGCAGAGCCTCTGTCGGGAACACTGAAGCTTTCTTT. Looking up the rest from reference TRBV7-2 and TRBJ1-1 gives the full variable domain: GAGVSQSPSNKVTEKGKDVELRCDPISGHTALYWYRQSLGQGLEFLIYFQGNSAPDKSGLPSDRFSAERTGGSVSTLTIQRTQQEDSAVYLCASRASVGNTEAFFGQGTRLTVV.

This chain joins TRBV5-1 and TRBJ2-1, with 10 bases identical to TRBD2. Germline V gene lookup returns CDR1 SGHRS and CDR2 YFSETQ. The CDR3 has 13 amino acids. The DNA of the CDR3 is TGCGCAAGCGGGAGGGGCTCCTACAATGAGCAGTTCTTC. Protein product: CASGRGSYNEQFF.

This clone has only one observation. The CDR3 DNA reads TGTGCCAGCGGTACCCTAAACTATGGCTACACCTTC. It specifies CASGTLNYGYTF. This chain uses TRBV28 with TRBJ1-2; D uncertain. The CDR3 is 12 residues long. CDR1 and CDR2 (germline): MDHEN, SYDVKM. V lost 8 bases and J 2 bases, leaving 9 bases between the germline ends.

As DNA, the CDR3 is TGTGCCAGCAGTGAGTCCACGGGGGGCGATACGCAGTATTTT. Translated: CASSESTGGDTQYF. This chain joins TRBV2 and TRBJ2-3; maybe TRBD2 (7 bases). Trimming took 3 bases from V and 6 from J, leaving 13 bases between them. Germline loops: CDR1 SNHLY, CDR2 FYNNEI. The CDR3 extends over 14 amino acids.

The rearrangement joins TRBV12-5 to TRBJ2-7; D might be TRBD1 (5 bases). This CDR3 has 15 residues. Between the trimmed V and J ends, which lost 1 base and 3 bases, there was a span of 13 bases. CDR1 and CDR2 from the germline V gene are LGHNT and FRNRAP. The CDR3 loop is CASGLAIQVNYEQYF. The CDR3, as DNA: TGTGCTAGTGGTTTGGCGATACAGGTGAACTACGAGCAGTACTTC.

V usage is TRBV5-1 and J usage is TRBJ2-3, with D tentatively TRBD2 (5 bases). CDR1 is SGHRS and CDR2 is YFSETQ in the germline V gene. This CDR3 is 14 amino acids long. Trimming took off 5 bases at V and 0 bases at J, with 10 bases between the two ends. In DNA, the CDR3 is TGCGCCAGCAGTTGGCGGACTAGCACAGATACGCAGTATTTT. Protein product: CASSWRTSTDTQYF.

The chain combines TRBV5-1 with TRBJ1-4, with D unresolved. With 4 bases removed from V and 6 bases from J, the gap between germline ends came to 16 bases. The CDR3 extends over 15 amino acids. Germline V lookup: CDR1 SGHRS, CDR2 YFSETQ. The CDR3 loop is CASSAQRGSYEKLFF. In nucleotides, the CDR3 is TGCGCCAGCAGCGCTCAACGCGGGAGCTATGAAAAACTGTTTTTT.